This TCR beta chain is from a study of shared clonotypes between healthy human individuals. Study results and caveats: Sharing across four donors was highest in naive CD4 (around 5%) and lowest in memory CD8 (about 0.4%).

Using immunoSEQ multiplex PCR, the repertoire was profiled, and TCRdb retains in-frame clones only, with some absent. The sample contains about 1.5 million clones, roughly 97% of which appear only once. Of note for this clone: What it binds is unknown.

The V gene end was trimmed by 5 bases and the J gene end by 6 bases; junction bases not matched to a gene: 14. CDR3 length equals 16 residues. Germline V lookup: CDR1 SQVTM, CDR2 ANQGSEA. The source material was naive CD4+ T cells sorted from blood. The subset: CD45RA+ positively selected. The TCR sequence derives from a man aged 25 to 45 in good health. The chain employs TRBV29-1 and TRBJ2-7; 12 bases map to TRBD1. CDR3 sequence reads: CSVQIRTGQGASEQYF. In DNA form, the CDR3 reads TGCAGCGTTCAAATCAGAACGGGACAGGGGGCTTCCGAGCAGTACTTC.